This entry features one TCR beta chain sequence. This sample was included in a study of control samples from healthy donors and cancer patients. Method: immunoSEQ multiplex PCR; TCRdb's copy keeps in-frame clones and lacks some. The sample consists of some 130,000 clones, about nine tenths of them appearing once. The trim removed 2 bases at V and 5 bases at J, leaving 5 bases unmatched. Looked up from germline, CDR1 is MNHNS and CDR2 is SASEGT. The CDR3 sequence is 15 residues long. This sequence joins TRBV6-1 and TRBJ2-3, with 9 bases matching TRBD2. The source material was PBMCs. The TCR originated in a man aged 50-59 years with head and neck cancer. The chain's CDR3 is CASSERGGEGDTQYF. DNA of the CDR3: TGTGCCAGCAGTGAACGCGGGGGGGAGGGAGATACGCAGTATTTT.